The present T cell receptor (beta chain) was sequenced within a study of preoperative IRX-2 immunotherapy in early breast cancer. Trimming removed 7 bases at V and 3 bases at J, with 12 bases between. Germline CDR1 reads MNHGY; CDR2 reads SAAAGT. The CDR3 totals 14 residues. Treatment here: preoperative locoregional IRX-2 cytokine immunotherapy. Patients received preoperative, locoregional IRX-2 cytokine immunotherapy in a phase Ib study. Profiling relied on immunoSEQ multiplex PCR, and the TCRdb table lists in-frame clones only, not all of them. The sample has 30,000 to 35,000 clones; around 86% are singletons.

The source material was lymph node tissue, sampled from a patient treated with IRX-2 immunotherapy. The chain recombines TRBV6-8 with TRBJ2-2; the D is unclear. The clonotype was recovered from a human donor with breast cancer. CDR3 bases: TGTGCCAGCAAGGTCGAGCTTTACACCGGGGAGCTGTTTTTT. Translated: CASKVELYTGELFF.